This T cell receptor beta chain is drawn from a study of blood T cell repertoires in COVID-19. V dropped 4 bases and J dropped 7; count of bases not matched to a gene: 7. Looked up from germline, CDR1 is SGDLS and CDR2 is YYNGEE. The CDR3 spans 13 residues. Clones were read by immunoSEQ multiplex PCR, and TCRdb kept only the in-frame ones, dropping some. The data hold fewer than 150,000 clones, with 70% to 85% observed a single time. The receptor comes from a woman aged 18-29 years who had been exposed to COVID-19. V is TRBV9 and J is TRBJ1-2, with 7 bases lining up with TRBD1. Sequences were obtained from PBMCs or T cells enriched from blood (not recorded which). CDR3 sequence: CASSSTGLAGYTF. CDR3 DNA: TGTGCCAGCAGCTCGACAGGGTTGGCTGGCTACACCTTC.